This T cell receptor beta chain was retrieved from a study of cytomegalovirus exposure and HLA in healthy donors. Study-level information: The same platform used for the approximately 670 first-cohort repertoires was also used for the 100 to 150 validation repertoires, as a later analysis reported.

This CDR3 spans 15 amino acids. The V segment lost 2 bases and the J segment 1 base; nucleotides outside the gene matches: 3. Germline loops: CDR1 LGHNA, CDR2 YNFKEQ. From the approximately 120-subject validation cohort, which was separate from the approximately 670-subject first cohort, the donors were drawn. This clone occurred many times. Antigen unknown. Study-wide findings and caveats: Researchers catalogued over 150 TCR beta chains as cytomegalovirus-associated. A few CMV-associated chains proved CMV antigen-specific in vitro.

Sequencing used immunoSEQ multiplex PCR; TCRdb keeps in-frame clones, though not all of them. Of 120,000 or so clones listed, about 85% are singletons. The sequence came from a man aged 18 to 29 in good health and CMV-seropositive. V is TRBV4-2 and J is TRBJ1-1; 8 bases map to TRBD1. The sample consisted of PBMCs. The CDR3 DNA reads TGTGCCAGCAGCCAACCCGGACAGGGGAACACTGAAGCTTTCTTT. Its protein is CASSQPGQGNTEAFF.